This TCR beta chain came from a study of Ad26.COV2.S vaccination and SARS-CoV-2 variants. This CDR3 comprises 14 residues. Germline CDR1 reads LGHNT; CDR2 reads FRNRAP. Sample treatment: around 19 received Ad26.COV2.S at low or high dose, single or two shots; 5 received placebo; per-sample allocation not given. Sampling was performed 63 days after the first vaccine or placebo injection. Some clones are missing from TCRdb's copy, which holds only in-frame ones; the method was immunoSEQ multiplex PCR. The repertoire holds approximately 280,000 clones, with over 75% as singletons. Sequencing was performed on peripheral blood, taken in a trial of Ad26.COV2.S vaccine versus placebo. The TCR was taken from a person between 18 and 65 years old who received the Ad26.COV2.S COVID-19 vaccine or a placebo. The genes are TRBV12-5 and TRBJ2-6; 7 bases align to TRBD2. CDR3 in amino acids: CAIHGGTGANVLTF. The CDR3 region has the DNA TGTGCCATACACGGGGGGACTGGGGCCAACGTCCTGACTTTC. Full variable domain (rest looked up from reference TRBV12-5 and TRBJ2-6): DARVTQTPRHKVTEMGQEVTMRCQPILGHNTVFWYRQTMMQGLELLAYFRNRAPLDDSGMPKDRFSAEMPDATLATLKIQPSEPRDSAVYFCAIHGGTGANVLTFGAGSRLTVL.